These 24 T cell receptor beta chains share one sample of origin, sequenced in a study of blood T cell repertoires in COVID-19. Profiled with immunoSEQ multiplex PCR; TCRdb holds only in-frame clones, not every one. In the table there are some 390,000 clones, about 89% of which are singletons. Sequencing was carried out using peripheral blood. The receptors come from a woman in her sixties with COVID-19, enrolled during active disease.

This chain uses TRBV7-9 with TRBJ1-5; TRBD1 aligns across 8 bases. Germline assignment: CDR1 SEHNR and CDR2 FQNEAQ (reference sequence). Germline trimming cut 5 bases from V and 6 bases from J; bases unmatched to any gene: 6. The CDR3 loop spans 14 amino acids. CDR3 loop: CASSVGQGGQPQHF. The CDR3 region has the DNA TGTGCCAGCAGCGTCGGACAGGGAGGTCAGCCCCAGCATTTT.

This chain joins TRBV7-3 and TRBJ2-1; 11 bases are a match to TRBD2. The CDR3 totals 16 residues. The germline gives CDR1 SGHTA, CDR2 FQGTGA. V was clipped by 5 bases and J by 6 bases; unmatched bases: 9. The CDR3 sequence: CASSAQIAGGLNEQFF. The CDR3, as DNA: TGTGCCAGCAGCGCCCAAATAGCGGGGGGGCTCAATGAGCAGTTCTTC. The full variable domain, rest sourced from reference TRBV7-3 and TRBJ2-1, is GAGVSQTPSNKVTEKGKYVELRCDPISGHTALYWYRQSLGQGPEFLIYFQGTGAADDSGLPNDRFFAVRPEGSVSTLKIQRTERGDSAVYLCASSAQIAGGLNEQFFGPGTRLTVL.

The chain employs TRBV6-4 and TRBJ2-1, with D hard to call. The length of the CDR3 is 11 residues. The V and J ends lost 8 bases and 5 bases respectively, with 7 bases between them. CDR1 and CDR2 (germline): MRHNA, SNTAGT. The CDR3 loop reads CASVKNNEQFF. CDR3 nucleotides: TGTGCCAGCGTAAAAAACAATGAGCAGTTCTTC.

This chain uses TRBV7-2 with TRBJ1-4; D is uncertain. The V end was cut by 1 base, the J end by 7 bases, with 13 bases between. The CDR3 is 15 amino acids. Germline CDR1 reads SGHTA; CDR2 reads FQGNSA. The chain's CDR3 is CASSLGRAGSEKLFF. In DNA, the CDR3 is TGTGCCAGCAGCTTAGGCAGAGCAGGTAGTGAAAAACTGTTTTTT.

This rearrangement joins TRBV19 to TRBJ1-6; a weak D match, TRBD1 (6 bases). In germline, CDR1 is LNHDA, CDR2 SQIVND (reference sequence). Between the trimmed V and J ends, which lost 6 bases and 1 base, there was a span of 7 bases. CDR3 length equals 14 residues. CDR3: CASRDSSYNSPLHF. The CDR3 coding sequence is TGTGCCAGTAGGGACAGTTCCTATAATTCACCCCTCCACTTT.

The chain combines TRBV5-6 with TRBJ1-4, with unresolved D. This CDR3 is built from 14 residues. CDR1 is SGHDT and CDR2 is YYEEEE in the germline V gene. V was pared by 5 bases and J by 3 bases, with 11 bases between. CDR3 region: CASRSFSANEKLFF. In DNA, the CDR3 is TGTGCCAGCAGGTCGTTTTCAGCTAATGAAAAACTGTTTTTT.

This clone was found once. The chain combines TRBV4-1 with TRBJ2-2, with 8 positions matching TRBD1. The V gene end was trimmed by 2 bases and the J gene end by 5 bases; junction bases not matched to a gene: 4. From germline, CDR1 is MGHRA and CDR2 YSYEKL. This CDR3 comprises 15 residues. The CDR3 spells CASSQPNRGTGELFF. The CDR3 nucleotides read TGCGCCAGCAGCCAACCCAACAGGGGGACCGGGGAGCTGTTTTTT.

The chain carries TRBV5-1 and TRBJ2-2; D might be TRBD1 (6 bases). Germline values: CDR1 SGHRS, CDR2 YFSETQ. The V end lost 3 bases, the J end lost 5 bases, and 14 bases lay between the germline ends. CDR3 length equals 15 residues. CDR3 coding DNA: TGCGCCAGCAGCTGGATGGCAGGGGTGACCGGGGAGCTGTTTTTT. This encodes CASSWMAGVTGELFF. Filled out from reference TRBV5-1 and TRBJ2-2, the complete variable domain reads KAGVTQTPRYLIKTRGQQVTLSCSPISGHRSVSWYQQTPGQGLQFLFEYFSETQRNKGNFPGRFSGRQFSNSRSEMNVSTLELGDSALYLCASSWMAGVTGELFFGEGSRLTVL.

The CDR3 DNA is TGTGCCAGCAGGGGGGGAGGTGTGGAGACCCAGTACTTC. It encodes CASRGGGVETQYF. The V and J genes are TRBV11-2 and TRBJ2-5; D possibly corresponds to TRBD2 (6 bases). CDR1 and CDR2 from the germline V gene are SGHAT and FQNNGV. The CDR3 loop spans 13 amino acids. Trimming removed 6 bases at V and 5 bases at J, with 13 bases between.

This rearrangement joins TRBV7-2 to TRBJ2-3; weak D call: TRBD2 (7 bases). V dropped 4 bases and J dropped 5 bases, with 16 bases sitting between them. This CDR3 comprises 15 residues. Germline CDR1 SGHTA, CDR2 FQGNSA. CDR3 sequence reads: CASSSHGGREDTQYF. The CDR3 region has the DNA TGTGCCAGCAGCTCGCACGGGGGGCGGGAAGATACGCAGTATTTT.

This chain links TRBV5-1 with TRBJ2-5; the match to TRBD1 covers 7 bases. The germline CDR1 and CDR2 sequences are SGHRS and YFSETQ. CDR3 length: 12 amino acids. J was trimmed by 7 bases and V by 0 bases; bases with no gene match: 0. Written as DNA, the CDR3 is TGCGCCAGCAGCTTGGACAGGGGGACCCAGTACTTC. This sequence encodes CASSLDRGTQYF.

J is TRBJ1-6 and V is TRBV11-2, with no clear D. CDR3 length: 15 residues. Trimming left V 1 base short and J 6 bases short, with 10 bases between. Germline V gene data show CDR1 as SGHAT and CDR2 as FQNNGV. CDR3 sequence: CASSLGWPFNSPLHF. DNA of the CDR3: TGTGCCAGCAGCTTAGGATGGCCCTTTAATTCACCCCTCCACTTT. The whole variable domain, remainder taken from reference TRBV11-2 and TRBJ1-6, is EAGVAQSPRYKIIEKRQSVAFWCNPISGHATLYWYQQILGQGPKLLIQFQNNGVVDDSQLPKDRFSAERLKGVDSTLKIQPAKLEDSAVYLCASSLGWPFNSPLHFGNGTRLTVT.

This chain uses TRBV15 with TRBJ2-3; 8 bases line up with TRBD2. V trimming: 0 bases; J trimming: 1 base; junction bases outside the gene matches: 6. Germline V lookup: CDR1 LNHNV, CDR2 YYDKDF (reference sequence). The CDR3 is made up of 17 amino acids. The CDR3 DNA is TGTGCCACCAGCAGAGAATTAACTAGCGGACGCACAGATACGCAGTATTTT. Translating it yields CATSRELTSGRTDTQYF.

J is TRBJ2-1 and V is TRBV5-4; 15 positions agree with TRBD2. There are 14 residues in the CDR3. The trim removed 4 bases at V and 14 bases at J, leaving 7 bases unmatched. Per the germline V gene, CDR1 is SGHNT and CDR2 is YYREEE (reference sequence). DNA for the CDR3: TGTGCCAGCAGCCCTTGGACTAGCGGGGGGGAAGAGTTCTTC. Protein product: CASSPWTSGGEEFF.

V gene TRBV3-1 (or the pseudogene TRBV3-2) combines with J gene TRBJ1-1; possibly TRBD1 for D (6 bases). The CDR3 length is 15 residues. Germline V gene sequence: CDR1 LGHDT, CDR2 YNNKEL (reference sequence). V lost 1 base and J lost 3, with 12 bases in between. CDR3 nucleotide sequence: TGTGCCAGCAGCCAAGCTGGGGGCGGTCACACTGAAGCTTTCTTT. The encoded protein is CASSQAGGGHTEAFF.

The V gene is TRBV3-1 (or the pseudogene TRBV3-2), the J gene TRBJ1-3; no clear D. V dropped 6 bases and J dropped 2 bases, with 5 bases sitting between them. The CDR3 totals 12 residues. Germline V lookup: CDR1 LGHDT, CDR2 YNNKEL (reference sequence). The CDR3 DNA reads TGTGCCAGCAGTTTCGCTGGAAACACCATATATTTT. It is translated as CASSFAGNTIYF.

The V call is TRBV12-3 or TRBV12-4, the J call TRBJ2-2; D is unclear. V was pared by 6 bases and J by 9 bases, with 11 bases between. The CDR3 spans 12 residues. In DNA form, the CDR3 reads TGTGCCAGCAGACAGCAAGTCTGGGAGCTGTTTTTT. The encoded protein is CASRQQVWELFF.

The chain employs TRBV18 and TRBJ2-7; 11 bases are a match to TRBD2. The germline V gene has CDR1 KGHSH and CDR2 LQKENI. V shed 0 bases, J shed 2 bases, and the junction held 0 bases outside the gene matches. This CDR3 has 15 amino acids. CDR3 loop: CASSPPGLAAYEQYF. Written as DNA, the CDR3 is TGTGCCAGCTCACCACCGGGACTAGCGGCCTACGAGCAGTACTTC.

The chain uses TRBV5-1 and TRBJ2-2; D is unresolved. From germline, CDR1 is SGHRS and CDR2 YFSETQ. Trimming removed 0 bases from V and 5 bases from J, with 11 bases in between. The CDR3 spans 15 residues. This CDR3 reads CASSLVPSLTGELFF. CDR3 DNA sequence: TGCGCCAGCAGCTTGGTTCCCTCCCTGACCGGGGAGCTGTTTTTT.

The genes are TRBV2 and TRBJ1-1; D might be TRBD1 (6 bases). The CDR3 is 15 residues long. Germline-derived CDR1 and CDR2 are SNHLY and FYNNEI. With 8 bases removed from V and 2 bases from J, the gap between germline ends came to 18 bases. The CDR3 coding sequence is TGTGCCAGCGGACAGTCTAAAGGGTCAAACACTGAAGCTTTCTTT. Protein: CASGQSKGSNTEAFF. The full variable domain, with the rest looked up from reference TRBV2 and TRBJ1-1, is EPEVTQTPSHQVTQMGQEVILRCVPISNHLYFYWYRQILGQKVEFLVSFYNNEISEKSEIFDDQFSVERPDGSNFTLKIRSTKLEDSAMYFCASGQSKGSNTEAFFGQGTRLTVV.

V usage is TRBV6-1 and J usage is TRBJ1-5; 7 bases align to TRBD1. CDR3 length: 14 amino acids. Germline V CDR1 and CDR2: MNHNS, SASEGT. J lost 4 bases, V lost 3 bases, and 3 bases had no gene match. The CDR3 here is CASSDAGGNQPQHF. CDR3 coding DNA: TGTGCCAGCAGTGACGCAGGGGGAAATCAGCCCCAGCATTTT.

J is TRBJ1-1 and V is TRBV5-1; D not resolved. Trimming pared 5 bases from V and 1 base from J, leaving 12 bases between. CDR1 SGHRS and CDR2 YFSETQ come from the germline V gene. The CDR3 runs to 14 residues. The CDR3 reads CASRAQTPNTEAFF. The CDR3 nucleotides read TGCGCCAGCAGGGCACAGACACCGAACACTGAAGCTTTCTTT.

The CDR3 sequence is CASSFSASGGSYNEQFF. DNA of the CDR3: TGTGCCAGCAGTTTTTCGGCTAGCGGGGGCTCCTACAATGAGCAGTTCTTC. The chain uses TRBV27 and TRBJ2-1, with 10 positions matching TRBD2. V lost 3 bases, J lost 0 bases, and 5 bases stayed unmatched. Germline CDR1 reads MNHEY; CDR2 reads SMNVEV (reference sequence). CDR3 length: 17 amino acids.

V is TRBV19 and J is TRBJ2-1; 15 bases are shared with TRBD2. Germline lookup yields CDR1 LNHDA and CDR2 SQIVND (reference sequence). V shed 3 bases, J shed 8 bases, and the junction held 5 bases outside the gene matches. There are 16 residues in the CDR3. The CDR3, as DNA: TGTGCCAGTAGTATCTGGACTAGCGGGGGGGCCTATGAGCAGTTCTTC. Protein: CASSIWTSGGAYEQFF.